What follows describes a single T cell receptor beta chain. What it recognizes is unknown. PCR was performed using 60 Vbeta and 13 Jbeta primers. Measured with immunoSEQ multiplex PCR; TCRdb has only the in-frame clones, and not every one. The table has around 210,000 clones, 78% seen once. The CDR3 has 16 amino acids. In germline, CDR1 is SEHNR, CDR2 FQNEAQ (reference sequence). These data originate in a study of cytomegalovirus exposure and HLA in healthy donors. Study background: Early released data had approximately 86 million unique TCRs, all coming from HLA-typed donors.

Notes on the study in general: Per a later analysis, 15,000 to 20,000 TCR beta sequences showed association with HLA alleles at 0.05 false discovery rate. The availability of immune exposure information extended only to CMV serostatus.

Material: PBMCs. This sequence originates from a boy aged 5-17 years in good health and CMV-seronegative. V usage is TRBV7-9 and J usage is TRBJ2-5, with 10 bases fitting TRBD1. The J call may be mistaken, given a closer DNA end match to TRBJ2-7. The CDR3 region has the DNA TGTGCCAGCAGCACGGACAGGGGGAGGGTCATCTACGAGCAGTACTTC. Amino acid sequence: CASSTDRGRVIYEQYF.